This T cell receptor (beta chain) emerged from a study of response to subunit inactivated influenza vaccine. CDR1 and CDR2 (germline): LGHNA, YSLEER. The CDR3 is made up of 17 amino acids. Trimming took off 1 base at V and 2 bases at J, with 15 bases between the two ends. One entry per CDR3 protein results from TCRdb running MiXCR on the RT-PCR reads. The sample has about 570,000 distinct CDR3 sequences; roughly 12% are singletons. The table lists this clonotype with many counts. The same sample was also used in a study of T cells expressing NK-cell markers. From that paper: 5'RACE template switching with UMIs produced the TCR beta cDNA. Repertoire data for TCR beta were derived from sorted T cells (CD3+CD56+NKG2C+, CD3+CD56+NKG2C- and CD3+CD56-NKG2C+). In several experiments, an anti-gamma-delta TCR antibody restricted sorting to alpha-beta TCR T cells. The study found dominant NKG2C+ clonotypes at roughly 1.0-7.5% of CD8+ T cells in about six donors. The study did not resolve the HCMV specificity of expanded NKG2C+ T cell clones.

V usage is TRBV4-3 and J usage is TRBJ2-4, with D perhaps given as TRBD1 or TRBD2 (6 bases each). Material: PBMCs from blood, obtained on the day of vaccination. The sequence was collected from a man aged 45 to 65 who received an inactivated influenza vaccine. CDR3 nucleotide sequence: TGCGCCAGCAGCCAAGTCTTGGGGGGCCGGTCCAAAAACATTCAGTACTTC. Its protein is CASSQVLGGRSKNIQYF.